Each of the 22 T cell receptor beta chains below was sequenced from the same sample in a study of cytomegalovirus exposure and HLA in healthy donors. Researchers ran the PCR with 60 Vbeta and 13 Jbeta primers. Using immunoSEQ multiplex PCR, the repertoire was profiled, and TCRdb retains in-frame clones only, with some absent. The sample contains 100,000 to 130,000 clones, 77% of which appear only once. Source material: PBMCs. The origin of the receptors is a male donor in good health and CMV-seronegative.

The CDR3 sequence: CASSEEQAPSYEQYF. CDR3 nucleotide sequence: TGTGCCAGCAGTGAAGAGCAGGCTCCATCCTACGAGCAGTACTTC. This chain links TRBV2 with TRBJ2-7, with D unclear. Between the trimmed V and J ends, which lost 1 base and 1 base, there was a span of 11 bases. CDR3 size: 15 residues. Germline CDR1 SNHLY, CDR2 FYNNEI.

The V gene is TRBV5-1, the J gene TRBJ2-5, with 8 nucleotides matching TRBD1. CDR3 length: 16 residues. CDR1 SGHRS and CDR2 YFSETQ come from the germline V gene. V trimming: 3 bases; J trimming: 4 bases; junction bases outside the gene matches: 11. CDR3 residues: CASSSGGGQGAETQYF. DNA for the CDR3: TGCGCCAGCAGCTCCGGGGGAGGACAGGGAGCAGAGACCCAGTACTTC.

CDR3 in DNA: TGTGCCAGCAGTTACTCACGGAAGGCGGGCACTGAAGCTTTCTTT. Translation gives CASSYSRKAGTEAFF. V usage is TRBV6-5 and J usage is TRBJ1-1; unclear D gene. CDR1 and CDR2 from the germline V gene are MNHEY and SVGAGI. Trimming removed 0 bases from V and 4 bases from J, with 12 bases in between. The CDR3 is 15 amino acids.

V gene TRBV6-4 combines with J gene TRBJ1-4, with D hard to call. CDR1 is MRHNA and CDR2 is SNTAGT in the germline V gene. This CDR3 is 13 amino acids long. The V end was cut by 4 bases, the J end by 4 bases, with 7 bases between. The CDR3 loop reads CASSVEINEKLFF. The CDR3 nucleotides read TGTGCCAGCAGTGTGGAGATTAATGAAAAACTGTTTTTT.

In this sample, this clone turned up a few times. The chain links TRBV5-6 to TRBJ1-5; D gene ambiguous. Germline loops: CDR1 SGHDT, CDR2 YYEEEE. V lost 7 bases, J lost 2 bases, and 19 bases lay in between. This CDR3 has 16 amino acids. As DNA, the CDR3 is TGTGCCAGCCGATCTATGCGCCGGGGAGGCAATCAGCCCCAGCATTTT. Amino acid sequence: CASRSMRRGGNQPQHF.

The chain has TRBV4-1 and TRBJ2-1; TRBD2 agrees at 14 bases. The V segment lost 3 bases and the J segment 12 bases; nucleotides outside the gene matches: 10. This CDR3 contains 16 residues. Looked up from germline, CDR1 is MGHRA and CDR2 is YSYEKL. The CDR3 DNA reads as TGCGCCAGCAGCCAGGCCCAGGGACTAGCGGGAGTTCGGCAGTTCTTC. Encoded protein: CASSQAQGLAGVRQFF.

The chain employs TRBV20-1 and TRBJ2-1, with 8 positions matching TRBD2. The V gene's germline CDR1 is DFQATT and CDR2 SNEGSKA (reference sequence). This CDR3 is 11 amino acids long. CDR3 amino acids: CSGLASHEQFF. The CDR3 nucleotides are TGCAGCGGACTAGCTTCCCATGAGCAGTTCTTC.

V is TRBV6-4 and J is TRBJ2-2, with TRBD1 matching over 7 bases. The CDR3 runs 15 residues. The germline V gene has CDR1 MRHNA and CDR2 SNTAGT. The V and J ends lost 2 bases and 4 bases, in that order; junction bases with no gene match: 4. CDR3 nucleotides: TGTGCCAGCAGTGACGGGACAGAGCCCACCGGGGAGCTGTTTTTT. This sequence encodes CASSDGTEPTGELFF.

The chain uses TRBV7-2 and TRBJ1-5; D is undetermined. V dropped 1 base and J dropped 3 bases, with 13 bases sitting between them. Germline CDR1 SGHTA, CDR2 FQGNSA. This CDR3 contains 16 residues. This CDR3 is CASSLGYSGDNQPQHF. The CDR3 DNA sequence: TGTGCCAGCAGCTTAGGGTACTCCGGGGACAATCAGCCCCAGCATTTT.

The chain recombines TRBV2 with TRBJ1-2, with D unresolved. Per germline, CDR1 SNHLY and CDR2 FYNNEI. Trimming took off 2 bases at V and 2 bases at J, with 21 bases between the two ends. CDR3 size: 18 residues. CDR3 coding DNA: TGTGCCAGCAGTGAACCACTTTCAGGTTCCTCTGCGAACTATGGCTACACCTTC. Protein sequence: CASSEPLSGSSANYGYTF.

The chain recombines TRBV7-2 with TRBJ2-1; D is uncertain. Germline V gene sequence: CDR1 SGHTA, CDR2 FQGNSA. Deletions cut 5 bases from V and 0 bases from J, with 11 bases between. The CDR3 length is 15 residues. CDR3 region: CASSPTPNSYNEQFF. CDR3 in DNA: TGTGCCAGCAGCCCGACTCCTAACTCCTACAATGAGCAGTTCTTC.

The chain uses TRBV5-1 and TRBJ1-2; the match to TRBD1 covers 7 bases. The CDR3 sequence is 16 residues long. Germline-derived CDR1 and CDR2 are SGHRS and YFSETQ. V dropped 4 bases and J dropped 5; count of bases not matched to a gene: 14. This CDR3 is CASSLRDSEARYGYTF. The CDR3 DNA reads as TGCGCCAGCAGCCTCCGGGACAGCGAAGCTCGTTATGGCTACACCTTC.

The J gene is TRBJ2-7, the V gene TRBV9; 13 bases map to TRBD2. The ends lost 3 bases at V and 3 bases at J; junction bases unmatched: 3. The CDR3 extends over 15 amino acids. Germline V lookup: CDR1 SGDLS, CDR2 YYNGEE. CDR3 protein: CASSDGLAGVYEQYF. The CDR3 DNA sequence: TGTGCCAGCAGCGATGGACTAGCGGGAGTCTACGAGCAGTACTTC.

The chain joins TRBV27 to TRBJ2-1; D might be TRBD1 (7 bases). Between the trimmed V and J ends, which lost 3 bases and 7 bases, there was a span of 22 bases. Germline V CDR1 and CDR2: MNHEY, SMNVEV (reference sequence). The CDR3 spans 17 residues. The CDR3 DNA is TGTGCCAGCAGTTTTCGGGTTGTTGACAGGGCGGGGAATGAGCAGTTCTTC. It is translated as CASSFRVVDRAGNEQFF.

This chain links TRBV7-7 with TRBJ2-1; D possibly corresponds to TRBD2 (5 bases). The CDR3 runs 15 residues. V was clipped by 5 bases and J by 0 bases, with 11 bases between them. Germline V gene lookup returns CDR1 SSHAT and CDR2 FNYEAQ (reference sequence). The CDR3 DNA follows: TGTGCCAGCAGCCCCTTTGGAGGCTCCTACAATGAGCAGTTCTTC. Its translation: CASSPFGGSYNEQFF.

This clone was seen a few times. The V and J genes are TRBV6-5 and TRBJ2-7; the D gene is possibly TRBD1 (6 bases). CDR1 and CDR2 from the germline V gene are MNHEY and SVGAGI. There are 15 residues in the CDR3. With 7 bases removed from V and 6 bases from J, the gap between germline ends came to 22 bases. The CDR3 protein is CASTQGTKRLGEQYF. Here the CDR3 DNA reads TGTGCCAGCACCCAGGGGACAAAACGGTTAGGCGAGCAGTACTTC.

The rearrangement links TRBV5-6 to TRBJ2-7, with D unresolved. The germline V gene has CDR1 SGHDT and CDR2 YYEEEE. The CDR3 loop spans 14 amino acids. Trimming took off 0 bases at V and 4 bases at J, with 11 bases between the two ends. This CDR3 reads CASSLVSRLYEQYF. The DNA for the CDR3 is TGTGCCAGCAGCTTGGTCTCACGTCTATACGAGCAGTACTTC. The full variable domain, completed using reference TRBV5-6 and TRBJ2-7, is DAGVTQSPTHLIKTRGQQVTLRCSPKSGHDTVSWYQQALGQGPQFIFQYYEEEERQRGNFPDRFSGHQFPNYSSELNVNALLLGDSALYLCASSLVSRLYEQYFGPGTRLTVT.

V usage is TRBV19 and J usage is TRBJ2-6, with TRBD1 identical over 9 bases. Trimming removed 6 bases from V and 1 base from J; junction bases left unmatched: 7. The CDR3 runs to 17 residues. The V gene's germline CDR1 is LNHDA and CDR2 SQIVND (reference sequence). In nucleotides, the CDR3 is TGTGCCAGTAGCAGGGACAGGGCCAAATCTGGGGCCAACGTCCTGACTTTC. Translating it yields CASSRDRAKSGANVLTF.

The chain recombines TRBV7-2 with TRBJ1-6; a weak D match, TRBD1 (6 bases). The CDR3 has 15 amino acids. Trimming removed 1 base from V and 6 bases from J, with 10 bases in between. CDR1 and CDR2 (germline): SGHTA, FQGNSA. For the CDR3, the DNA is TGTGCCAGCAGCTTAGGGACAGCTAGTAATTCACCCCTCCACTTT. Amino acid sequence: CASSLGTASNSPLHF.

This chain joins TRBV7-9 and TRBJ1-3; D might be TRBD1 (6 bases). Germline V gives CDR1 SEHNR, CDR2 FQNEAQ (reference sequence). The length of the CDR3 is 11 residues. The V end was cut by 3 bases, the J end by 15 bases, with 12 bases between. The CDR3 nucleotides read TGTGCCAGCAGCTTCGACAGGACGCCATATTTT. Translated, it gives CASSFDRTPYF.

The rearrangement uses TRBV29-1 and TRBJ2-1; D ambiguous. Trimming pared 3 bases from V and 0 bases from J, leaving 15 bases between. The CDR3 loop spans 16 amino acids. Per the germline V gene, CDR1 is SQVTM and CDR2 is ANQGSEA. The CDR3 reads CSVEVGGGSSYNEQFF. Written as DNA, the CDR3 is TGCAGCGTTGAGGTTGGCGGCGGTAGCTCCTACAATGAGCAGTTCTTC.

V and J are TRBV18 and TRBJ2-3, with 11 positions matching TRBD2. J gave up 0 bases and V 0 bases, and 5 bases lay outside the gene matches. The V gene's germline CDR1 is KGHSH and CDR2 LQKENI. The length of the CDR3 is 18 residues. The CDR3 bases are TGTGCCAGCTCACCACCGACGGCTAGCGGGAGGAGCACAGATACGCAGTATTTT. Protein: CASSPPTASGRSTDTQYF. Variable domain in full (rest from reference TRBV18 and TRBJ2-3): NAGVMQNPRHLVRRRGQEARLRCSPMKGHSHVYWYRQLPEEGLKFMVYLQKENIIDESGMPKERFSAEFPKEGPSILRIQQVVRGDSAAYFCASSPPTASGRSTDTQYFGPGTRLTVL.